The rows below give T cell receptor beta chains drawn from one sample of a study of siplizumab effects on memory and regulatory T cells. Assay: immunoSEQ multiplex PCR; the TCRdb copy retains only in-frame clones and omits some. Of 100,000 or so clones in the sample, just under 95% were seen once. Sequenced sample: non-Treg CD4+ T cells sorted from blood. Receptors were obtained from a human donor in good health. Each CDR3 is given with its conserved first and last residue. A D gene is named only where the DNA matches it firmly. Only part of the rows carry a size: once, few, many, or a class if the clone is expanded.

cdr3_nt: TGTGCCAGCGTGGGGGACAGGGCGAACACCGGGGAGCTGTTTTTT
cdr3_aa: CASVGDRANTGELFF
j_call: TRBJ2-2
d_call: TRBD1
v_call: TRBV2
clone_size: once

cdr3_nt: TGTGCCATCAGTGCCTCGACTAGTCTTAGCACAGATACGCAGTATTTT
cdr3_aa: CAISASTSLSTDTQYF
j_call: TRBJ2-3
d_call: -
v_call: TRBV10-3
clone_size: -

cdr3_nt: TGTGCTAGTGGATGGGCAGGGGGGATGGACGGGCTTGGCTACACCTTC
cdr3_aa: CASGWAGGMDGLGYTF
j_call: TRBJ1-2
d_call: TRBD1
v_call: TRBV12-5
clone_size: -

cdr3_nt: TGTGCTAGTGGAACGGGACAGGGGACCTACGAGCAGTACTTC
cdr3_aa: CASGTGQGTYEQYF
j_call: TRBJ2-7
d_call: TRBD1
v_call: TRBV12-5
clone_size: -

cdr3_nt: TGTGCCAGCAGCTTATTGGGGCGTGAGCAGTACTTC
cdr3_aa: CASSLLGREQYF
j_call: TRBJ2-7
d_call: -
v_call: TRBV7-3
clone_size: -

cdr3_nt: TGTGCCACCCGGGACAGGGACTCGAACACCGGGGAGCTGTTTTTT
cdr3_aa: CATRDRDSNTGELFF
j_call: TRBJ2-2
d_call: TRBD1
v_call: TRBV11-1
clone_size: -

cdr3_nt: TGTGCCAGCTCACCACGGTTAGAGAAGACCCAGTACTTC
cdr3_aa: CASSPRLEKTQYF
j_call: TRBJ2-5
d_call: -
v_call: TRBV18
clone_size: -

cdr3_nt: TGTGCCAGCAGAACAGGGGAGGAGACCCAGTACTTC
cdr3_aa: CASRTGEETQYF
j_call: TRBJ2-5
d_call: TRBD1
v_call: TRBV7-9
clone_size: -

cdr3_nt: TGCGCCAGCAGCCAAGATGCGGGGGAGCAGTACTTC
cdr3_aa: CASSQDAGEQYF
j_call: TRBJ2-7
d_call: -
v_call: TRBV4-1
clone_size: -

cdr3_nt: TGTGCCAGCAGCTATGGCGGGGGGGCCGAGTATTTT
cdr3_aa: CASSYGGGAEYF
j_call: TRBJ2-3
d_call: TRBD2
v_call: TRBV7-2
clone_size: -

cdr3_nt: TGTGCCAGCAGCTTCGTCCGTGACAGTAACACTGAAGCTTTCTTT
cdr3_aa: CASSFVRDSNTEAFF
j_call: TRBJ1-1
d_call: -
v_call: TRBV7-8
clone_size: -

cdr3_nt: TGTGCCACCAGCAGAGAACCGGGATACAATGAGCAGTTCTTC
cdr3_aa: CATSREPGYNEQFF
j_call: TRBJ2-1
d_call: -
v_call: TRBV15
clone_size: -

cdr3_nt: TGTGCCAGCAGCCTTACAGGGGGCGCCTCCTACGAGCAGTACTTC
cdr3_aa: CASSLTGGASYEQYF
j_call: TRBJ2-7
d_call: TRBD1
v_call: TRBV7-2
clone_size: -

cdr3_nt: TGTGCCAGCAGCCCCACGACCACCGGGGCATCTGGAAAACTGTTTTTT
cdr3_aa: CASSPTTTGASGKLFF
j_call: TRBJ1-4
d_call: -
v_call: TRBV28
clone_size: -

cdr3_nt: TGTGCCAGCAGCGCGCAGACAGGCACAGATACGCAGTATTTT
cdr3_aa: CASSAQTGTDTQYF
j_call: TRBJ2-3
d_call: -
v_call: TRBV9
clone_size: -

cdr3_nt: TGCGCCAGCAGGCACAGGGGTAGCACAGATACGCAGTATTTT
cdr3_aa: CASRHRGSTDTQYF
j_call: TRBJ2-3
d_call: TRBD1
v_call: TRBV5-1
clone_size: -

cdr3_nt: TGCGCCAGCAGCTTTTACAATGAGCAGTTCTTC
cdr3_aa: CASSFYNEQFF
j_call: TRBJ2-1
d_call: -
v_call: TRBV5-1
clone_size: -

cdr3_nt: TGTGCCACCACCCCGGGGACAGGGAACAATCAGCCCCAGCATTTT
cdr3_aa: CATTPGTGNNQPQHF
j_call: TRBJ1-5
d_call: TRBD1
v_call: TRBV7-9
clone_size: -

cdr3_nt: TGCGCCAGCAGCTCACAGGGGGGGACTGAAGCTTTCTTT
cdr3_aa: CASSSQGGTEAFF
j_call: TRBJ1-1
d_call: TRBD1
v_call: TRBV5-1
clone_size: once

cdr3_nt: TGTGCCGGGGTGATAGGGGCGAATCAGTACTTC
cdr3_aa: CAGVIGANQYF
j_call: TRBJ2-4
d_call: -
v_call: TRBV7-9
clone_size: -

cdr3_nt: TGCGCCAGCAGCCAAAATATAGACCGGACGGAGAACACTGAAGCTTTCTTT
cdr3_aa: CASSQNIDRTENTEAFF
j_call: TRBJ1-1
d_call: -
v_call: TRBV4-1
clone_size: -

cdr3_nt: TGCAGCGTACTCAGGACTAACTATGGCTACACCTTC
cdr3_aa: CSVLRTNYGYTF
j_call: TRBJ1-2
d_call: -
v_call: TRBV29-1
clone_size: -

cdr3_nt: TGTGCCAGCAGCCGACAGCTCAGCTTCGAGCAGTACTTC
cdr3_aa: CASSRQLSFEQYF
j_call: TRBJ2-7
d_call: -
v_call: TRBV6-5
clone_size: -

cdr3_nt: TGTGCCAGTAGTATTGAGAACACTGAAGCTTTCTTT
cdr3_aa: CASSIENTEAFF
j_call: TRBJ1-1
d_call: -
v_call: TRBV19
clone_size: -

cdr3_nt: TGTGCCAGCAGCCAGGACGAAACAGGGTTTGAAGCTTTCTTT
cdr3_aa: CASSQDETGFEAFF
j_call: TRBJ1-1
d_call: -
v_call: TRBV4-2
clone_size: -

cdr3_nt: TGTGCCAGCAGCCCTCCCGGGACTAGCGGGGGGCTAGATACGCAGTATTTT
cdr3_aa: CASSPPGTSGGLDTQYF
j_call: TRBJ2-3
d_call: TRBD2
v_call: TRBV5-4
clone_size: once

cdr3_nt: TGTGCCAGCAGTGAGAACAGGCCGGAGACCCAGTACTTC
cdr3_aa: CASSENRPETQYF
j_call: TRBJ2-5
d_call: -
v_call: TRBV2
clone_size: -

cdr3_nt: TGTGCCAGCTCATCAGGACAGACAGAGACCCAGTACTTC
cdr3_aa: CASSSGQTETQYF
j_call: TRBJ2-5
d_call: -
v_call: TRBV18
clone_size: once

cdr3_nt: TGTGCCAGCTCACACAGGGCGAGCTCCTACGAGCAGTACTTC
cdr3_aa: CASSHRASSYEQYF
j_call: TRBJ2-7
d_call: -
v_call: TRBV18
clone_size: -

cdr3_nt: TGTGCCAGCAGTCCTGGGACAAAGAACACTGAAGCTTTCTTT
cdr3_aa: CASSPGTKNTEAFF
j_call: TRBJ1-1
d_call: -
v_call: TRBV28
clone_size: -

cdr3_nt: TGTGCCAGCAGCGGAAGACTAGCCCCAGAGACCCAGTACTTC
cdr3_aa: CASSGRLAPETQYF
j_call: TRBJ2-5
d_call: TRBD2
v_call: TRBV9
clone_size: -

cdr3_nt: TGCGCCAGCGGACTAGCGAGCACAGATACGCAGTATTTT
cdr3_aa: CASGLASTDTQYF
j_call: TRBJ2-3
d_call: TRBD2
v_call: TRBV5-1
clone_size: -

cdr3_nt: TGTGCCAGCAGCTTGGGGACAAGGGTAGCCGGGGAGCTGTTTTTT
cdr3_aa: CASSLGTRVAGELFF
j_call: TRBJ2-2
d_call: -
v_call: TRBV5-4
clone_size: -

cdr3_nt: TGTGCCAGCAGTTTAGCCGGGACGGACTATGGCTACACCTTC
cdr3_aa: CASSLAGTDYGYTF
j_call: TRBJ1-2
d_call: -
v_call: TRBV6-6
clone_size: -

cdr3_nt: TGCAGCGGTCGGGGCCACTACGAGCAGTACTTC
cdr3_aa: CSGRGHYEQYF
j_call: TRBJ2-7
d_call: -
v_call: TRBV29-1
clone_size: -

cdr3_nt: TGTGCCAGCAGCTCAGTCGGGGGGAATACGCAGTATTTT
cdr3_aa: CASSSVGGNTQYF
j_call: TRBJ2-3
d_call: TRBD2
v_call: TRBV11-2
clone_size: -

cdr3_nt: TGTGCCAGCAGTTCTGGACTAGAAGTCGGGGTCGAGCAGTACTTC
cdr3_aa: CASSSGLEVGVEQYF
j_call: TRBJ2-7
d_call: TRBD2
v_call: TRBV6-5
clone_size: -

cdr3_nt: TGTGCCAGCAAACAGGGGGCGAGTTCTGAAGCTTTCTTT
cdr3_aa: CASKQGASSEAFF
j_call: TRBJ1-1
d_call: TRBD1
v_call: TRBV28
clone_size: -

cdr3_nt: TGTGCCAGCAGCGAACCCGGGGACAGCTCCTACGAGCAGTACTTC
cdr3_aa: CASSEPGDSSYEQYF
j_call: TRBJ2-7
d_call: TRBD1
v_call: TRBV6-6
clone_size: -

cdr3_nt: TGTGCCAGCAGTTTGTACAGGGGCTTGGGGGAAAAACTGTTTTTT
cdr3_aa: CASSLYRGLGEKLFF
j_call: TRBJ1-4
d_call: TRBD1
v_call: TRBV27
clone_size: -

cdr3_nt: TGTGCCAGCAGCTTAGAACAGGGCGGCGTCTACGAGCAGTACTTC
cdr3_aa: CASSLEQGGVYEQYF
j_call: TRBJ2-7
d_call: -
v_call: TRBV11-2
clone_size: -

cdr3_nt: TGTGCCAGCACCCTACCCTCAGATACGCAGTATTTT
cdr3_aa: CASTLPSDTQYF
j_call: TRBJ2-3
d_call: -
v_call: TRBV6-6
clone_size: -

cdr3_nt: TGCGCCAGCAGCTTGAATGCAAGGATACAGAACACTGAAGCTTTCTTT
cdr3_aa: CASSLNARIQNTEAFF
j_call: TRBJ1-1
d_call: -
v_call: TRBV5-1
clone_size: -

cdr3_nt: TGTGCTAGTGGTTTGCCATGGACAGGGGGCGACGAGCAGTACTTC
cdr3_aa: CASGLPWTGGDEQYF
j_call: TRBJ2-7
d_call: TRBD1
v_call: TRBV12-5
clone_size: -

cdr3_nt: TGTGCCAGCAGCCCCGGTGGGAGCTCCTACGAGCAGTACTTC
cdr3_aa: CASSPGGSSYEQYF
j_call: TRBJ2-7
d_call: -
v_call: TRBV7-6
clone_size: -

cdr3_nt: TGTGCCAGTAGTATCCGATCCACAGGGGGCGGGGAGGGCAATCAGCCCCAGCATTTT
cdr3_aa: CASSIRSTGGGEGNQPQHF
j_call: TRBJ1-5
d_call: TRBD1
v_call: TRBV19
clone_size: -

cdr3_nt: TGTGCTAGTGGTTTTCCCGAGGGGGGGCCCCAGCATTTT
cdr3_aa: CASGFPEGGPQHF
j_call: TRBJ1-5
d_call: -
v_call: TRBV12-5
clone_size: -

cdr3_nt: TGTGCCAGCAGTGGACTTGGGCCAGGGGGTGTCGAGCAGTACTTC
cdr3_aa: CASSGLGPGGVEQYF
j_call: TRBJ2-7
d_call: TRBD1
v_call: TRBV6-6
clone_size: -

cdr3_nt: TGTGCCAGCAGCCCCGGGGGGTTTTATAATGGCTACACCTTC
cdr3_aa: CASSPGGFYNGYTF
j_call: TRBJ1-2
d_call: -
v_call: TRBV5-6
clone_size: -

cdr3_nt: TGTGCCAGCAGTCTGGGGCCGGAGCAGTTCTTC
cdr3_aa: CASSLGPEQFF
j_call: TRBJ2-1
d_call: -
v_call: TRBV9
clone_size: once

cdr3_nt: TGTGCCAGCAGTGACCAGGGGGCGGCTGAAGCTTTCTTT
cdr3_aa: CASSDQGAAEAFF
j_call: TRBJ1-1
d_call: TRBD1
v_call: TRBV6-4
clone_size: -

cdr3_nt: TGTGCCAGCAGCTCTTTACTGGGGTCAGGGGGTGCGGATGGCTACACCTTC
cdr3_aa: CASSSLLGSGGADGYTF
j_call: TRBJ1-2
d_call: TRBD1
v_call: TRBV7-8
clone_size: once

cdr3_nt: TGCGCCAGCCGACGGGGACAGGGTTTAACAGATACGCAGTATTTT
cdr3_aa: CASRRGQGLTDTQYF
j_call: TRBJ2-3
d_call: TRBD1
v_call: TRBV5-1
clone_size: -

cdr3_nt: TGTGCCAGCAGCTTCAGCACCGGGGAGCTGTTTTTT
cdr3_aa: CASSFSTGELFF
j_call: TRBJ2-2
d_call: -
v_call: TRBV11-3
clone_size: -

cdr3_nt: TGTGCTAGTGGTTTTTCGGGACTAGCCAAGTACGAGCAGTACTTC
cdr3_aa: CASGFSGLAKYEQYF
j_call: TRBJ2-7
d_call: TRBD2
v_call: TRBV12-5
clone_size: -